Given below is one TCR beta chain in context. Its antigen is unknown. This sample is part of a study of cytomegalovirus exposure and HLA in healthy donors. Study conclusions and caveats: Reportedly, TCR beta sequences accurately predicted HLA-A and HLA-B alleles in most subjects.

Losses at the gene ends were 5 bases for V and 0 bases for J; bases not matched to a gene: 2. Germline V CDR1 and CDR2: MNHNY, SVGAGI (reference sequence). This CDR3 region has 16 residues. Although they were nominally healthy when sampled, donors likely had unrecorded immune exposures. The primer mix had 60 Vbeta and 13 Jbeta primers. Data came from immunoSEQ multiplex PCR; TCRdb stores just in-frame clones and leaves some out. The table has over 150,000 clones, 80% seen once. The genes are TRBV6-6 and TRBJ2-2; TRBD2 matches 11 bases. The material sequenced was PBMCs. The sequence was collected from a woman aged 40 to 50 in good health and CMV-seropositive. The CDR3 here is CASSTTSGANTGELFF. CDR3 bases: TGTGCCAGCAGTACGACTAGCGGGGCGAACACCGGGGAGCTGTTTTTT.